This is a list of T cell receptor beta chains from one sample in a study of OX40 agonist ivuxolimab in advanced cancers. The method was immunoSEQ multiplex PCR; TCRdb's version includes in-frame clones alone and lacks a portion of them. The sample has tens of thousands of clones, more than 70% seen once; the top ten hold around 6.8%. Sequenced here: CD4+ or CD8+ T cells sorted from blood, sampled in a trial of the OX40 agonist ivuxolimab. The source is an adult with an advanced solid tumor such as melanoma, head and neck, liver or kidney cancer. Each CDR3 is given with its conserved first and last residue. A D gene is named only where the DNA matches it firmly.

J gene,V gene,CDR3 length,D gene,CDR3 protein,CDR3 DNA
TRBJ2-2,TRBV21-1,17,.,CASSAMTNRVSTGELFF,TGTGCCAGCAGCGCCATGACAAACAGGGTATCCACCGGGGAGCTGTTTTTT
TRBJ2-1,TRBV9,18,.,CASSVVSKRGYSYNEQFF,TGTGCCAGCAGCGTAGTGTCAAAACGGGGGTACTCCTACAATGAGCAGTTCTTC
TRBJ1-3,TRBV18,18,.,CASSLAPGRQFSGNTIYF,TGTGCCAGCTCACTTGCTCCGGGACGGCAATTTTCTGGAAACACCATATATTTT
TRBJ2-7,TRBV7-9,14,TRBD1,CASSQGQGGYEQYF,TGTGCCAGCAGCCAGGGACAGGGGGGATACGAGCAGTACTTC
TRBJ1-2,TRBV4-1,12,.,CASSHGQYGYTF,TGCGCCAGCAGCCACGGACAGTATGGCTACACCTTC
TRBJ1-1,TRBV30,11,.,CAWSGYTEAFF,TGTGCCTGGAGTGGTTACACTGAAGCTTTCTTT
TRBJ2-2,TRBV10-1,15,.,CASSEWPKITGELFF,TGCGCCAGCAGTGAGTGGCCGAAGATCACCGGGGAGCTGTTTTTT
TRBJ2-6,TRBV11-3,12,.,CASSSSANVLTF,TGTGCCAGCAGCTCTTCGGCCAACGTCCTGACTTTC
TRBJ2-7,TRBV5-1,14,.,CASSLSQGSHEQYF,TGCGCCAGCAGCTTGTCCCAGGGTTCACACGAGCAGTACTTC
TRBJ2-5,TRBV7-2,13,.,CASSGRNQETQYF,TGTGCTTCATCGGGCCGAAACCAAGAGACCCAGTACTTC